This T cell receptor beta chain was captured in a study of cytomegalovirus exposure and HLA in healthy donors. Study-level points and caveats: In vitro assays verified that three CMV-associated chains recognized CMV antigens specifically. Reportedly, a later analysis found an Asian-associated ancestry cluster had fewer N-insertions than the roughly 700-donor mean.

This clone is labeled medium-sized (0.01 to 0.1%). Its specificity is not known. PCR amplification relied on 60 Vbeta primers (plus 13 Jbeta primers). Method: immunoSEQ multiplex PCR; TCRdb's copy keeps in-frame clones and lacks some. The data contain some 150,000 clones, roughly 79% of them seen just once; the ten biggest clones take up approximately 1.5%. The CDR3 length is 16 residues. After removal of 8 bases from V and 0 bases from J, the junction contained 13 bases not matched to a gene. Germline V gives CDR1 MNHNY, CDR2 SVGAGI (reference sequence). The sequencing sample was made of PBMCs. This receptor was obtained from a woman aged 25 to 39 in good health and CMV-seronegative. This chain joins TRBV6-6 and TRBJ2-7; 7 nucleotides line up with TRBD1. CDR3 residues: CASGSRDRASSYEQYF. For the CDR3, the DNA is TGTGCCAGCGGGTCGCGCGACAGGGCTAGCTCCTACGAGCAGTACTTC.